The TCR beta chain under discussion was sequenced for a study of shared clonotypes between healthy human individuals (dated by TCRdb to 2018 to 2020). Broadly, across the study: The cohort included a few men and a couple of women between 18 and 49 years of age. For each donor, CD4 naive and CD4 memory were each given three plates, CD8 naive was given two plates, and CD8 memory was given one plate. The study deeply sequenced blood TCR repertoires of five healthy adults to estimate repertoire size and the extent of clonotype sharing between individuals. To increase sequencing depth and limit assay-specific biases, TCR repertoire library preparation and sequencing were carried out by different laboratories using diverse techniques. Leukapheresis yielded between about 0.85 and 10 billion PBMCs per donor. Paper-wide results and their limitations: Based on pairwise subsampling, the degree of clonotype sharing among donors was expected to be affected by sequencing depth. Clonotypes shared by all four sorted-subset donors showed higher generation probabilities than non-shared clonotypes. Because the study included a small number of donors, the genetic and exposure-history diversity represented was limited. Sampling was restricted to blood, and TCR repertoires in tissues likely differ from the TCR repertoires found in blood. Estimated clonotype richness was generally larger for naive than for memory subsets. Sharing across a few donors was observed for 5% to 6.5% of naive CD4, over 3% of naive CD8, 2.3% of memory CD4, and around 0.4% of memory CD8 clonotypes. Incomplete sequencing was indicated by rarefaction of sorted-subset datasets, despite the large sequencing depth.

Healthy HIV-negative adults with no recently reported acute infections or vaccinations were included as donors. Every donor was a Caucasian adult residing in Nashville, Tennessee, USA. CD4+ T cells were enriched through magnetic negative selection, after which naive cells were positively selected on CD45RA and the remaining negative fraction served as the memory subset. Blood was obtained by leukapheresis, after which PBMCs were separated by Ficoll-Histopaque density gradient centrifugation and cryopreserved in liquid nitrogen vapor phase. Analytical flow cytometry was used to check the purity and quantity of every magnetically sorted T cell population. Genomic DNA was isolated from each sorted fraction and quantified by UV absorbance on a Nanodrop 2000c. Concerning this clone itself: What antigen it recognizes has not been identified. No clone much larger than this one lies a single base away; base qualities are absent. The same CDR3 arises from other DNA sequences in this sample as well.

The CDR3 sequence holds 15 residues, the cysteine and phenylalanine included. Only the CDR3 DNA stays, 45 bases, in frame from base 1. V loses 0 bases, J loses 7 bases, and the germline ends lie 12 bases apart. CDR1 is given as MNHEY and CDR2 as SMNVEV, both from the germline V gene (reference sequence). Using the deep immunoSEQ assay, multiplex PCR amplified TCR CDR3 regions from genomic DNA. For each cell subset, the extracted genomic DNA was distributed evenly across all wells of several immunoSEQ 96-well plates, and each plate served as one replicate. For sorted subsets, about 200 ng genomic DNA, equal to tens of thousands of T cell genomes, was loaded into each replicate PCR. Purified libraries were quantified with a Qubit 3.0 fluorometer, sized on a Bioanalyzer 2100, and re-quantified with the KAPA Library Quantification kit. Each immunoSEQ 96-well plate was sequenced on its own single-read 150-cycle Illumina NextSeq 550 flow cell. In the source study's methods: Because the immunoSEQ output included only junctional sequences and no quality scores, the filtering could not be the same as the filtering used for full-length reads. Sequences were annotated with PyIR, a Python wrapper for IgBLAST v1.9, and V/J genes and CDR3 were assigned using IMGT germline references. Reads were removed for weak V/J assignments (E-value above 1e-6), missing CDR3, stop codons, out-of-frame junctions, or ambiguous translated residues. V3J clonotypes were defined by identical inferred V gene, J gene, and CDR3 amino acid sequence. The percentage overlap between two repertoires was calculated by dividing the number of shared unique clonotypes by the size of the smaller repertoire. RTK rarefaction, the Chao1 estimator, and Recon v2.1 estimates of unobserved clonotypes were used to assess repertoire richness. Generation probabilities were computed with OLGA for all TCRbeta clonotypes obtained by the gDNA method from four donors. In TCRdb, the immuneACCESS table is reduced to in-frame sequences with V and J assigned. These tables do not hold every clone; where another copy was compared, an unresolved V gene accounts for under half, and the others remain unexplained. D and trimming were read from the DNA, whereas the V and J calls and clone size are those reported in that table. The sample records approximately 1,000,000 clones, 70% to 85% of which are singletons. The ten largest clones represent approximately 0.9% of the sample.

The sample comprised memory CD4+ T cells from PBMCs. In light of the paper, this sample's cell subset or site label describes: CD45RA-negative fraction. This TCR came from a man aged 18 to 30 in good health. Some clones in this sample may be carry-over from other donors' samples. The rearranged chain carries TRBV27 and TRBJ1-4; matching of 5 bases hints at TRBD1 as the D gene. CDR3 sequence: CASSLSRGAGEKLFF. The bases read TGTGCCAGCAGTTTATCTAGGGGCGCCGGTGAAAAACTGTTTTTT.